The entry below gives a single T cell receptor (beta chain) sequence along with its context. Its specificity is not known. This record comes from a study of radiotherapy plus CTLA-4 blockade in lung cancer. Study context: Of all patients, over 15% responded objectively and approximately 31% showed disease control. Study-wide findings and caveats: It was early blood T cell clone dynamics, with interferon-beta, that reportedly best predicted response.

There are 15 residues in the CDR3. The J segment lost 3 bases and the V segment lost 6 bases, leaving 5 bases of the junction unmatched. Germline V lookup: CDR1 MNHEY, CDR2 SVGAGI. Produced via immunoSEQ multiplex PCR; TCRdb's table is partial and in-frame only. The sample lists roughly 66,000 clones, around 86% occurring once. Patients with chemo-refractory metastatic non-small-cell lung cancer received focal radiation plus CTLA-4 blockade with ipilimumab. The TCR was taken from a human donor with non-small cell lung cancer who had a partial response to radiotherapy plus ipilimumab. The rearrangement uses TRBV6-5 and TRBJ2-2; 9 positions agree with TRBD2. The material was peripheral blood, obtained from a patient treated with radiotherapy plus ipilimumab. Here the CDR3 reads CASRSGTSYTGELFF. The CDR3, as DNA: TGTGCCAGCAGGTCCGGGACTAGCTACACCGGGGAGCTGTTTTTT.